A selection of T cell receptor beta chains follows, all from one sample in a study of blood T cells in healthy people across ages. TCRdb ran MiXCR on the 5' RACE reads and lists one entry per CDR3 protein. The profile shows 450,000 to 700,000 distinct CDR3 sequences, approximately 30% of them singletons. Sequenced sample: blood. These receptors were obtained from a woman aged 70-85 years in good health. CDR3s include the opening cysteine and the closing phenylalanine or tryptophan. D genes are given only for firm matches. Size is stated for part of the rows, as once, few or many counts, or as a class when the clone is expanded.

.,TRBJ2-7,.,TRBV27,TGTGCCAGCAGTCAGAAAAGAGACCCGACCTACGAGCAGTACTTC,CASSQKRDPTYEQYF
few,TRBJ1-1,.,TRBV15,TGTGCCACCAGCAGAGTCGTGACAGAGAGCGCTTTCTTT,CATSRVVTESAFF
few,TRBJ1-6,.,TRBV7-2,TGTGCCAGCAGCTTAGAACAGGGTGGGACCTATAATTCACCCCTCCACTTT,CASSLEQGGTYNSPLHF
.,TRBJ2-2,.,TRBV5-1,TGCGCCAGCAGCTTGTGGGGGAATACCGGGGAGCTGCTTTTT,CASSLWGNTGELLF
many,TRBJ2-1,.,TRBV7-2,TGTGCCAGCAGCTTACCGTACAATGAGCAGTTCTTC,CASSLPYNEQFF
.,TRBJ2-5,.,TRBV2,TGTGCCAGCAGTCTCCTTAGCGAGACGGAGACCCAGTACTTC,CASSLLSETETQYF
.,TRBJ2-4,.,TRBV7-2,TGTGCCAGCAGCTTTGGGGGGCTCTTGGCCAAAAACATTCAGTACTTC,CASSFGGLLAKNIQYF
few,TRBJ2-6,.,TRBV6-6,TGTGCCAGCAGTTACGACGGGGGACTCTCTGGGGCCAACGTCCTGACTTTC,CASSYDGGLSGANVLTF
.,TRBJ1-5,.,TRBV20-1,TGCAGTGCTACTAGACAGAACCTCAATCAGCCCCAGCATTTT,CSATRQNLNQPQHF
.,TRBJ1-2,TRBD1,TRBV27,TGTGCCAGCAGGCCCTACGGACAGGGTAACTTTTATGGCTACACCTTC,CASRPYGQGNFYGYTF
few,TRBJ2-5,TRBD1,TRBV12-5,TGTGCTAGTGGTCCCGGACAGGGTCAAGAGACCCAGTACTTC,CASGPGQGQETQYF
.,TRBJ2-7,.,TRBV6-6,TGTGCCAGCAGGGGGACTGCCTCTTACGAGCAGTACTTC,CASRGTASYEQYF
.,TRBJ2-5,.,TRBV29-1,TGCAGCGTTGGACTCCAACAAGAGACCCAGTACTTC,CSVGLQQETQYF
.,TRBJ2-1,TRBD2,TRBV5-6,TGTGCCAGCAGCGGGACTATTGCGGGGCACTCCCGGAACAATGAGCAGTTCTTC,CASSGTIAGHSRNNEQFF
.,TRBJ2-7,.,TRBV6-5,TGTGCCAGCAGTTACTCGCGTCCGGCAAACCGGAACTACGAGCAGTACTTC,CASSYSRPANRNYEQYF
.,TRBJ1-4,TRBD1,TRBV18,TGTGCCAGCTCACTTAACCAGGGGGCAGGAACGATCGCAACTAATGAAAAACTGTTTTTT,CASSLNQGAGTIATNEKLFF
.,TRBJ2-5,.,TRBV7-2,TGTGCCAGCAGCCCCAAACCCACAGAGACCCAGTACTTC,CASSPKPTETQYF
.,TRBJ1-1,.,TRBV12-3/TRBV12-4,TGTGCCAGCAGTTATGGACGGTCGAACACTGAAGCTTTCTTT,CASSYGRSNTEAFF
.,TRBJ1-2,TRBD1,TRBV20-1,TGCAGTGCTAGGGGACAGGGTGAAGGCTACACCTTC,CSARGQGEGYTF
few,TRBJ1-4,TRBD1,TRBV4-3,TGCGCCAGCAGCCACCGACAGGGGGCTAATGAAAAACTGTTTTTT,CASSHRQGANEKLFF
.,TRBJ2-2,.,TRBV27,TGTGCCAGCAGAGTTTCAGGGGAGGCCGGGGAGCTGTTTTTT,CASRVSGEAGELFF
few,TRBJ1-5,.,TRBV5-5,TGTGCCAGCAGCTCCCACAGCGGCAATCAGCCCCAGCATTTT,CASSSHSGNQPQHF
many,TRBJ2-7,.,TRBV7-8,TGTGCCAGCAGCCCACGGGTGATGCCCTACGAGCAGTACTTC,CASSPRVMPYEQYF
few,TRBJ2-1,TRBD1,TRBV9,TGTGCCAGCAACCCAGGGGGCGGTGAGCAGTTCTTC,CASNPGGGEQFF
few,TRBJ1-3,.,TRBV12-3/TRBV12-4,TGTGCCAGCAGAATTTGGAATCCTGGAAACACCATATATTTT,CASRIWNPGNTIYF
few,TRBJ2-2,.,TRBV7-8,TGTGCCAGCACACAACTTCAGGGCGGCGGGGAGCTGTTTTTT,CASTQLQGGGELFF
few,TRBJ2-7,.,TRBV12-3/TRBV12-4,TGTGCCAGCAGTCCCGGACAGCGGGAGCAGTACTTC,CASSPGQREQYF
few,TRBJ2-3,.,TRBV2,TGTGCCAGCAGTGAAGTGCAGGTCACAGATACGCAGTATTTT,CASSEVQVTDTQYF
.,TRBJ1-4,TRBD1,TRBV5-1,TGCGCCAGCAGCTTGGCCCAAGGACAGGGGAATGGAAAACTGTTTTTT,CASSLAQGQGNGKLFF
.,TRBJ2-1,.,TRBV9,TGTGCCAGCAGCCCTCAGCAGGGCTACGTTTTTCAAAACAATGTGCAGCTCTTC,CASSPQQGYVFQNNVQLF
.,TRBJ1-2,.,TRBV27,TGTGCCAGCAGTTTCGAACGAGGGAGAGGTGGCTACACCTTC,CASSFERGRGGYTF
few,TRBJ2-7,TRBD1,TRBV2,TGTGCCAGCACGCTAGGACCGACAGGGGGCTCGTACGAGCAGTACTTC,CASTLGPTGGSYEQYF
.,TRBJ1-2,.,TRBV5-1,TGCGCCAGCAGCTTGGGACAGGCCTTGGGTGGCTACACCTTC,CASSLGQALGGYTF
.,TRBJ1-4,.,TRBV5-1,TGCGCCAGCAGACGAGGACTGTTTGACATCCCAACTAATGAAAAACTGTTTTTT,CASRRGLFDIPTNEKLFF
.,TRBJ1-6,.,TRBV7-9,TGTGCCAGCAGCCTAGGGTTTCCAAATTCACCCCTCCACTTT,CASSLGFPNSPLHF
few,TRBJ2-7,.,TRBV3-1,TGTGCCAGCAGCCAAGATTTACGGGTCGATTCCTACGAGCAGTACTTC,CASSQDLRVDSYEQYF
.,TRBJ2-7,TRBD2,TRBV7-9,TGTGCCAGCAGCGCGCTAGCGGGGGGTATGCACGAGCAGTACTTC,CASSALAGGMHEQYF
few,TRBJ1-2,.,TRBV6-5,TGTGCCACAATTCGCCAGACAGGAGCTAGGGGCTACACCTTC,CATIRQTGARGYTF
.,TRBJ2-6,TRBD1,TRBV7-3,TGTGCCAGCAGCTTCGGCCTGACAGGGGGCTCCAACGTCCTGACTTTC,CASSFGLTGGSNVLTF
.,TRBJ1-2,.,TRBV20-1,TGCAGTGCTAGAACGATCGGGGTCAACTATGGCTACACCTTC,CSARTIGVNYGYTF
.,TRBJ1-5,.,TRBV6-5,TGTGCCAGCAGTCCTGTCTTTGGAGGCCAGCCCCAGCATTTT,CASSPVFGGQPQHF
few,TRBJ1-2,TRBD1,TRBV2,TGTGCCAGCCTAGACAGGGGGCTCTACTATGGCTACACCTTC,CASLDRGLYYGYTF
few,TRBJ1-1,.,TRBV7-2,TGTGCCAGCAGCCCTCATGGGACCCAGAGCACTGAAGCTTTCTTT,CASSPHGTQSTEAFF
.,TRBJ1-4,.,TRBV29-1,TGCAGCGTTGCCCGGATACCTAATGAAAAACTGTTTTTT,CSVARIPNEKLFF
.,TRBJ2-2,TRBD1,TRBV5-1,TGCGCCAGCAGCAGGGACAGGGGAACCACCGGGGAGCTGTTTTTT,CASSRDRGTTGELFF
few,TRBJ1-2,.,TRBV9,TGTGCCAGCAGCCCCAGTAGGGACACCACGGGCGGCTACACCTTC,CASSPSRDTTGGYTF
few,TRBJ1-2,.,TRBV12-3/TRBV12-4,TGTGCCGGCAGTTTAGATGAAAACTATGGCTACACCTTC,CAGSLDENYGYTF
.,TRBJ2-7,.,TRBV18,TGTGCCAGCTCACCGATTACAGCTTCCTACGAGCAGTACTTC,CASSPITASYEQYF
few,TRBJ1-2,TRBD1,TRBV11-3,TGTGCCAGCAGCCCGGACAGGGGGGCAGGCTACACCTTC,CASSPDRGAGYTF
.,TRBJ1-1,.,TRBV9,TGTGCCAGCACCAGACAGGATATGAACTTTGAAGCTTTCTTT,CASTRQDMNFEAFF
few,TRBJ2-5,.,TRBV7-8,TGTGCCAGCAGCTGGCAGGGTAGCTCCTACGTGCAGTACTTC,CASSWQGSSYVQYF
.,TRBJ1-3,TRBD1,TRBV5-6,TGTGCCAGCAGCGGACAGGATACCTCTGGAAACACCATATATTTT,CASSGQDTSGNTIYF
.,TRBJ2-5,TRBD1,TRBV4-3,TGCGCCAGCAGCCAGGGACAGGGGAACCAAGAGACCCAGTACTTC,CASSQGQGNQETQYF
few,TRBJ2-5,TRBD1,TRBV5-1,TGCGCCAGCAGCCAAGAGACAGGGTACCAAGAGACCCAGTACTTC,CASSQETGYQETQYF
few,TRBJ2-2,.,TRBV28,TGTGCCAGCACCCGGGCAGGGCAAAGCGGGGAGCTGTTTTTT,CASTRAGQSGELFF
.,TRBJ2-5,.,TRBV12-3/TRBV12-4,TGTGCCAGCAGTTTACTTGAGACCCGGTACTTC,CASSLLETRYF
few,TRBJ2-5,TRBD2,TRBV20-1,TGCAGTGCCTCGGGTGCCAGCGGGGGGGCTGAGACCCAGTACTTC,CSASGASGGAETQYF